This paragraph covers one T cell receptor beta chain sequence. Its specificity is not known. The CDR3 runs 16 residues. Per germline, CDR1 SGHTA and CDR2 FQGNSA. Trimming took 5 bases from V and 3 from J; bases not matched to a gene: 9. The data are from a study of radiotherapy plus CTLA-4 blockade in lung cancer. Overall study results and limits: Blood-borne expansion of tumor-derived TCR clones followed radiotherapy plus ipilimumab.

Profiling relied on immunoSEQ multiplex PCR, and the TCRdb table lists in-frame clones only, not all of them. Here the sample spans around 72,000 clones, about 80% being singletons. The chain uses TRBV7-2 and TRBJ2-3, with 9 bases aligning to TRBD1. The origin of this receptor is a human donor with non-small cell lung cancer who had a complete response to radiotherapy plus ipilimumab. The source material was peripheral blood, sampled from a patient treated with radiotherapy plus ipilimumab. The CDR3 here is CASSPQGQGLTDTQYF. The CDR3 DNA reads TGTGCCAGCAGCCCCCAGGGACAGGGTCTAACAGATACGCAGTATTTT.